Below, one T cell receptor beta chain is given with its context. The antigen remains undetermined. This specimen comes from a study of memory CD4+ T cells and cytomegalovirus serostatus. Study in general: Donors were healthy Belgian adults, under 10 CMV seropositive and 24 seronegative. General study results and limits: Each of 65 to 70 CMV-associated TCRbeta sequences occurred in one to five individuals.

Single viable CD3+CD4+CD8-CD45RO+ cells were sorted as the memory CD4+ T cells. CD4+ T cells were isolated by positive magnetic selection. As originally analysed: After removing out-of-frame reads, approximately 2.2 million distinct TCRbeta sequences remained. The method was immunoSEQ multiplex PCR; TCRdb's version includes in-frame clones alone and lacks a portion of them. That table is the source of V, J and clone size, and D and trimming were worked out from the DNA. The table lists just under 40,000 clones, around 79% of them singletons. Germline V gene sequence: CDR1 MNHEY, CDR2 SVGAGI. V shed 2 bases and J shed 8 bases, with 15 bases lying between them. There are 14 residues in the CDR3.

This sequence joins TRBV6-5 and TRBJ1-2; unclear D gene. The sample comprised memory CD4+ T cells from blood. This sequence originates from an adult in good health and CMV-seronegative. The CDR3 DNA is TGTGCCAGCAGTTACGGCTCAATGGGAGGAGGCTACACCTTC. Protein product: CASSYGSMGGGYTF.